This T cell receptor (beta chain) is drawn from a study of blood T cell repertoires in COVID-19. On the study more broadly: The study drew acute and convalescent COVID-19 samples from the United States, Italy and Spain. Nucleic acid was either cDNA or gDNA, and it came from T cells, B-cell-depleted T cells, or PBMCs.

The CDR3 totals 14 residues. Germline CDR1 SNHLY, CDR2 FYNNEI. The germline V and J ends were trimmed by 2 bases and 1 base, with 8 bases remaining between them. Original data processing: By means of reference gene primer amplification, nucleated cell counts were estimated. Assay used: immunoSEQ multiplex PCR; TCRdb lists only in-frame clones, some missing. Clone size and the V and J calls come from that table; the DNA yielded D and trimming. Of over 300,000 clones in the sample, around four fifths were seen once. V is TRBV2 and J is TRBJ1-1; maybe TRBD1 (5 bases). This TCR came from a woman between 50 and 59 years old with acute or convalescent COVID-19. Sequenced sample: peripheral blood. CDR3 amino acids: CASSEQGTNTEAFF. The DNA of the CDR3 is TGTGCCAGCAGTGAACAGGGAACGAACACTGAAGCTTTCTTT. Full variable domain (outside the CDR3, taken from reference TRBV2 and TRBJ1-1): EPEVTQTPSHQVTQMGQEVILRCVPISNHLYFYWYRQILGQKVEFLVSFYNNEISEKSEIFDDQFSVERPDGSNFTLKIRSTKLEDSAMYFCASSEQGTNTEAFFGQGTRLTVV.